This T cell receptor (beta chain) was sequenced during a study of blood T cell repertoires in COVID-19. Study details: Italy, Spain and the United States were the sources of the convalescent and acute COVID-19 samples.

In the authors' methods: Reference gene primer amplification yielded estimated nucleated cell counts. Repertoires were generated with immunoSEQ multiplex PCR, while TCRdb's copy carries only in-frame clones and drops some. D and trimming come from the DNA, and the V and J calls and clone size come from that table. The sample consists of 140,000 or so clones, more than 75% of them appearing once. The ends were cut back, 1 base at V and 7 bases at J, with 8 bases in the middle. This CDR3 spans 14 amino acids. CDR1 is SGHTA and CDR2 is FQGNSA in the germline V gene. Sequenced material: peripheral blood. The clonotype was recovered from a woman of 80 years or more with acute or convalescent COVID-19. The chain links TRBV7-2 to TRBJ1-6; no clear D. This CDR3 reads CASSLGAENSPLHF. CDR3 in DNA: TGTGCCAGCAGCTTAGGCGCGGAAAATTCACCCCTCCACTTT.